This T cell receptor beta chain was retrieved from a study of shared clonotypes between healthy human individuals. Study-wide findings and caveats: Naive subsets typically showed greater estimated richness than memory subsets.

A remark on this clone: Its antigen remains unidentified.

Sequenced by immunoSEQ multiplex PCR; TCRdb stores in-frame clones only, minus some. Found here are about 2.1 million clones, around 93% of them singletons; the top ten hold 1.5% to 2%. Naive CD8 populations comprised CD45RO-negative cells positively selected for CCR7, excluding terminally differentiated effector memory CD45RA+ cells. There were no recent acute infections or vaccinations among the donors, who were healthy HIV-negative adults. The sequenced sample consisted of naive CD8+ T cells from PBMCs. The clonotype comes from a man in his late teens or twenties in good health. Some clones in this sample may be carry-over from other donors' samples.

DNA for the CDR3: TGCGCCAGCACCTACGTGGCAGCCGATAATGAAAAACTGTTTTTT. Translation: CASTYVAADNEKLFF. The chain is built from TRBV5-1 and TRBJ1-4; D unclear. The CDR3 length is 15 residues. V lost 6 bases and J lost 4, with 16 bases in between. Germline-derived CDR1 and CDR2 are SGHRS and YFSETQ. The whole variable domain, remainder taken from reference TRBV5-1 and TRBJ1-4, is KAGVTQTPRYLIKTRGQQVTLSCSPISGHRSVSWYQQTPGQGLQFLFEYFSETQRNKGNFPGRFSGRQFSNSRSEMNVSTLELGDSALYLCASTYVAADNEKLFFGSGTQLSVL.